Sequencing of this TCR beta chain was carried out in a study of T cell repertoires in cytomegalovirus infection. About the study: Public signatures in TCR beta pointed to CMV infection and matching HLA type.

Points from the study as a whole: Identification of carriers of CMV plus the relevant HLA was performed using cumulative public TCR beta family frequency.

TCRdb independently ran MiXCR on the reads; one entry per CDR3 protein. The table has around 630,000 distinct CDR3 sequences, 20% to 25% seen once. Regarding this clonotype: As yet, its antigen is unknown.

Germline CDR1 reads MDHEN; CDR2 reads SYDVKM. V was cut by 3 bases and J by 2 bases, with 9 bases left in between. The CDR3 is 14 amino acids. Sequencing was carried out using CD8+ T cells from PBMCs. This rearrangement joins TRBV28 to TRBJ2-3; possible D gene TRBD2, 6 bases. This clonotype originated in a human donor in good health (CMV status not recorded). Some clones in this sample may be carry-over from other donors' samples. This chain's CDR3 is CASSFAGFTDTQYF. CDR3 in DNA: TGTGCCAGCAGTTTTGCGGGGTTCACAGATACGCAGTATTTT.